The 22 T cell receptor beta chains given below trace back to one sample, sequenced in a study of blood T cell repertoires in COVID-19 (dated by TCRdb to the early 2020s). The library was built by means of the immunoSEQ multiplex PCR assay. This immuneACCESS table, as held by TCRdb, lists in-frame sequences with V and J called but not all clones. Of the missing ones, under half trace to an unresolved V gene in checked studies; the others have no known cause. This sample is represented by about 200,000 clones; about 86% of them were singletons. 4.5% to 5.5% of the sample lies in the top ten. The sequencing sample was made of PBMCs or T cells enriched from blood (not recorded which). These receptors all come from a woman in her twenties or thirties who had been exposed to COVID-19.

The CDR3 DNA reads as TGTGCCAGTAGTCACGGACAGGGAGAAGATACGCAGTATTTT. Its translation: CASSHGQGEDTQYF. This chain connects TRBV19 to TRBJ2-3; 8 nucleotides line up with TRBD1. The CDR3 spans 14 residues. V was pared by 5 bases and J by 5 bases, with 6 bases of the junction left unmatched. The germline V gene encodes CDR1 LNHDA and CDR2 SQIVND (reference sequence).

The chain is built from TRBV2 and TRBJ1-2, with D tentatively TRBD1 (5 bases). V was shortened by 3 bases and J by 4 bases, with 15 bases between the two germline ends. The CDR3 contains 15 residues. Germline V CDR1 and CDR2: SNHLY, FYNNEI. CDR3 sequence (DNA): TGTGCCAGCAGTGACGGGGCTCGGGGGGTCTATGGCTACACCTTC. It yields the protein CASSDGARGVYGYTF. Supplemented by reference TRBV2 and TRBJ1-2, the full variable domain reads EPEVTQTPSHQVTQMGQEVILRCVPISNHLYFYWYRQILGQKVEFLVSFYNNEISEKSEIFDDQFSVERPDGSNFTLKIRSTKLEDSAMYFCASSDGARGVYGYTFGSGTRLTVV.

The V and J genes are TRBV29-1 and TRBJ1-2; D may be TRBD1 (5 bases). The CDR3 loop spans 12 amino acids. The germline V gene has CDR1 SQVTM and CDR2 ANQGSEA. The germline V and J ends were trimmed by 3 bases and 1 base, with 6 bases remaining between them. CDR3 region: CSVDGGNYGYTF. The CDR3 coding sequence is TGCAGCGTTGACGGGGGTAACTATGGCTACACCTTC.

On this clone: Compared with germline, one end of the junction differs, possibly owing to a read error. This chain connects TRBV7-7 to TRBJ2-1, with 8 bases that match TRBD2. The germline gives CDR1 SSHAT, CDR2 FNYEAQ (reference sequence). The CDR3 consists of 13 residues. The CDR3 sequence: CASSQGLANEQFF. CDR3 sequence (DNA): TGTGCTAGCAGCCAAGGACTAGCCAATGAGCAGTTCTTC.

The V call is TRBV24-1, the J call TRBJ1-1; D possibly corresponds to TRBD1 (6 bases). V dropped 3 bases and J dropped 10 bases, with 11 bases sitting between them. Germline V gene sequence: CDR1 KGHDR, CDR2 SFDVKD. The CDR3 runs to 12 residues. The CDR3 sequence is CATSDLTGLAFF. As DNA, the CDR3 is TGTGCCACCAGTGATCTAACAGGGTTAGCTTTCTTT.

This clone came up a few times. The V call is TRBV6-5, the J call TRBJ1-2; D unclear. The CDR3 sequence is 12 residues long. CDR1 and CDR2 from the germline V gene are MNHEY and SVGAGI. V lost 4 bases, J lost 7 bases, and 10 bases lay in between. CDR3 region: CASSSSFGGYTF. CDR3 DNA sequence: TGTGCCAGCAGTTCCTCTTTCGGTGGCTACACCTTC.

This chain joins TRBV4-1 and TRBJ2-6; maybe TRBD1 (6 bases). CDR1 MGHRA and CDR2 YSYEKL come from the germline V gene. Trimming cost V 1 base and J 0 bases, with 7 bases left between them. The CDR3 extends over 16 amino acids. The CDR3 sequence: CASSQGTDSGANVLTF. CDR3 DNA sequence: TGCGCCAGCAGCCAAGGGACAGACTCTGGGGCCAACGTCCTGACTTTC.

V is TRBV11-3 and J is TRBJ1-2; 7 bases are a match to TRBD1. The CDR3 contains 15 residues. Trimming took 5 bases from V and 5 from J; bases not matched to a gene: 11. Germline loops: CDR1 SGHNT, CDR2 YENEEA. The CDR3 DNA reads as TGTGCCAGCAGCAAGGGGGAGGACAGGTCGTATGGCTACACCTTC. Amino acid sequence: CASSKGEDRSYGYTF.

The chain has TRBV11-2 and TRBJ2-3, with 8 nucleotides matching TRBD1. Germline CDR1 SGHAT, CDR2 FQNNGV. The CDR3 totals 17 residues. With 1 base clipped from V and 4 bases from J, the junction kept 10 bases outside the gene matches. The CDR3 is CASSLGDRRLWADTQYF. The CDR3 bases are TGTGCCAGCAGCTTAGGGGACAGGAGGCTTTGGGCAGATACGCAGTATTTT.

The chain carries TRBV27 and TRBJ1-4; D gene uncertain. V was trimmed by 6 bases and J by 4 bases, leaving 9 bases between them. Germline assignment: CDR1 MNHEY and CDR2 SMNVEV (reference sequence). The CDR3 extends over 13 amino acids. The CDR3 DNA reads TGTGCCAGCAGCCCAAGCGGTAATGAAAAACTGTTTTTT. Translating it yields CASSPSGNEKLFF.

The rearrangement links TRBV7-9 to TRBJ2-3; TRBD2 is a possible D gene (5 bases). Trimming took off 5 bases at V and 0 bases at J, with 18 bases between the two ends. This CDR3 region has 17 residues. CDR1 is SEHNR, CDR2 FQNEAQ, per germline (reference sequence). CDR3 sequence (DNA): TGTGCCAGCAGCCCGCCGCCGCCTAGCCCAAGCACAGATACGCAGTATTTT. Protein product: CASSPPPPSPSTDTQYF.

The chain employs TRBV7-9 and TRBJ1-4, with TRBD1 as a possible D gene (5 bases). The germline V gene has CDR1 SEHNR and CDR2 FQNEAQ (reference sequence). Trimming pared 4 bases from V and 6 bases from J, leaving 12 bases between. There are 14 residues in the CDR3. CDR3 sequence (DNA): TGTGCCAGCAGCTGGGGCGGGGGGGATGAAAAACTGTTTTTT. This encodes CASSWGGGDEKLFF.

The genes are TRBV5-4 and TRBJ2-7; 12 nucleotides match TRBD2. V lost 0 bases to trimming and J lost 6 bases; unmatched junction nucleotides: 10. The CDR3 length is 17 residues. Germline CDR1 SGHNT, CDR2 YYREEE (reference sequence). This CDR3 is CASSLGLAGARVREQYF. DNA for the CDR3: TGTGCCAGCAGCTTGGGACTAGCGGGGGCCCGGGTCCGCGAGCAGTACTTC.

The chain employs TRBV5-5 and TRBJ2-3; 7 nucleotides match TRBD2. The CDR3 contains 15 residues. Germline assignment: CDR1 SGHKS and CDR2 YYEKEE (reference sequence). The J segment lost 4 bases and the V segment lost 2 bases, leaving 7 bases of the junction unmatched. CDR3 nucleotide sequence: TGTGCCAGCAGCTTTCAAGCGGGGAGCGCAGATACGCAGTATTTT. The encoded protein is CASSFQAGSADTQYF.

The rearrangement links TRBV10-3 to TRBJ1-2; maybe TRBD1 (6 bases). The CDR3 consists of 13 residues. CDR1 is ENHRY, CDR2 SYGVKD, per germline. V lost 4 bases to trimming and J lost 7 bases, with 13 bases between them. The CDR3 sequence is CAISGQGPAGYTF. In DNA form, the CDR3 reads TGTGCCATCAGTGGGCAGGGGCCGGCTGGCTACACCTTC.

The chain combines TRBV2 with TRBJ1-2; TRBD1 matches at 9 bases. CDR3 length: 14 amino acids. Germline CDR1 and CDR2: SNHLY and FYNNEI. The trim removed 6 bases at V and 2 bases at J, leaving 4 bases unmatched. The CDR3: CASRDTGGNYGYTF. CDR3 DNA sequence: TGTGCCAGCAGGGACACAGGGGGCAACTATGGCTACACCTTC.

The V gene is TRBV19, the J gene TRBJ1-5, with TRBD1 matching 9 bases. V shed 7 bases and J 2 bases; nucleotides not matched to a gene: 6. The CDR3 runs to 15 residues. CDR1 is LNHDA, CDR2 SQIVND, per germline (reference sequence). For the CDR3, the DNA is TGTGCCAGTAAAGGGACAGGGATGGGCAATCAGCCCCAGCATTTT. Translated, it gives CASKGTGMGNQPQHF.

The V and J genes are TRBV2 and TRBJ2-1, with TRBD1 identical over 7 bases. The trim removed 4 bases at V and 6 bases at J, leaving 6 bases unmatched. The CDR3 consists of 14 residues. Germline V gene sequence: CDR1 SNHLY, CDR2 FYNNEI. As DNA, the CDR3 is TGTGCCAGCAGTGCTGGGACAGCGCGCAATGAGCAGTTCTTC. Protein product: CASSAGTARNEQFF.

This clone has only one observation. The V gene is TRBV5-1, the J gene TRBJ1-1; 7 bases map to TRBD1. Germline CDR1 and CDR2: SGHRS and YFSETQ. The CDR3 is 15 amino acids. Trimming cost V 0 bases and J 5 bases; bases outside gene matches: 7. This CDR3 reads CASSLDVGGGTEAFF. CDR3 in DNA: TGCGCCAGCAGCTTGGACGTAGGGGGCGGAACTGAAGCTTTCTTT.

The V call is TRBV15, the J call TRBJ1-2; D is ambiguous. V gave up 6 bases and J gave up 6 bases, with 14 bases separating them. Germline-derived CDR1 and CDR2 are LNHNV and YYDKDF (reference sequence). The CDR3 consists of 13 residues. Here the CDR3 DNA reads TGTGCCACCAGTGTAGAGGGTGGGAATGGCTACACCTTC. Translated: CATSVEGGNGYTF.

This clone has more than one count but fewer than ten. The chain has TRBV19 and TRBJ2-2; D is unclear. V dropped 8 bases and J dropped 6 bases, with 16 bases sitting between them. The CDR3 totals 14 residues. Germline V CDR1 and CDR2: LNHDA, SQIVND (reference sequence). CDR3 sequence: CASHLLDEAGELFF. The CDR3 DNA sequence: TGTGCCAGTCATCTCCTAGATGAGGCCGGGGAGCTGTTTTTT.

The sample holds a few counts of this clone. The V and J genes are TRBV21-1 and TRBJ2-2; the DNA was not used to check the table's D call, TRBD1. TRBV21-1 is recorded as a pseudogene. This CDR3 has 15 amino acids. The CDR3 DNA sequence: TGTGCCAGCAGCATGGGGGACAGAGACGCCGGGGAGCTGTTTTTT. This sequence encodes CASSMGDRDAGELFF.